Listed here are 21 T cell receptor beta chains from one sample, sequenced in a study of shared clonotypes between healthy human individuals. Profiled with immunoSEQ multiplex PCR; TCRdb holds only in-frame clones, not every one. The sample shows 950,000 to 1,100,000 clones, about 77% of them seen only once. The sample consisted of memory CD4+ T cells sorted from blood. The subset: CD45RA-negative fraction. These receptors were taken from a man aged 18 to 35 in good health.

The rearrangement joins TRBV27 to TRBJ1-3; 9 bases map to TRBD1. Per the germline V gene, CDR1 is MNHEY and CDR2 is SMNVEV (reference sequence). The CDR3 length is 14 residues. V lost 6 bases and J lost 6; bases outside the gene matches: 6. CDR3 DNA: TGTGCCAGCAGGCTACAGGGGGCAGAAAACACCATATATTTT. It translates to CASRLQGAENTIYF.

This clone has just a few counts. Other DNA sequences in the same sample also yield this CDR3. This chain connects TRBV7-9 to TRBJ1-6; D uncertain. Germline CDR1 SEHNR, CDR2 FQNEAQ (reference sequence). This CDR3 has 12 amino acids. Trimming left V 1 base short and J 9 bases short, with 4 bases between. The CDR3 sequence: CASSLEGSPLHF. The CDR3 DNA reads TGTGCCAGCAGCTTAGAAGGTTCACCCCTCCACTTT.

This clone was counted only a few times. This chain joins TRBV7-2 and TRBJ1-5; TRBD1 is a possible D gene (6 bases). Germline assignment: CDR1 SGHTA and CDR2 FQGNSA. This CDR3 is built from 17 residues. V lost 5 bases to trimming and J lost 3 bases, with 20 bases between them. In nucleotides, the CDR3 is TGTGCCAGCAGCAACCGCCCCAGAGGGGGTTCCAATCAGCCCCAGCATTTT. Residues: CASSNRPRGGSNQPQHF. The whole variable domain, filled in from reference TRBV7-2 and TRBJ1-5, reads GAGVSQSPSNKVTEKGKDVELRCDPISGHTALYWYRQSLGQGLEFLIYFQGNSAPDKSGLPSDRFSAERTGGSVSTLTIQRTQQEDSAVYLCASSNRPRGGSNQPQHFGDGTRLSIL.

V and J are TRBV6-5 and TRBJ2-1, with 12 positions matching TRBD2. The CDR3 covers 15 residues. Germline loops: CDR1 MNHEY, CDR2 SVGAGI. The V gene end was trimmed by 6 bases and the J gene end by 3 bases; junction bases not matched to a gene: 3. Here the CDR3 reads CASSVLAGGYNEQFF. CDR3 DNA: TGTGCCAGCAGCGTACTAGCGGGGGGCTACAATGAGCAGTTCTTC.

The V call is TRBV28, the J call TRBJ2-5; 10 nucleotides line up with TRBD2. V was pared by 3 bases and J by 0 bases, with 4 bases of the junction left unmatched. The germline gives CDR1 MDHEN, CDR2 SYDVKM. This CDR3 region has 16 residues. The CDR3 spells CASSLLTSGYQETQYF. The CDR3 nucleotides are TGTGCCAGCAGTTTGTTGACTAGCGGGTACCAAGAGACCCAGTACTTC.

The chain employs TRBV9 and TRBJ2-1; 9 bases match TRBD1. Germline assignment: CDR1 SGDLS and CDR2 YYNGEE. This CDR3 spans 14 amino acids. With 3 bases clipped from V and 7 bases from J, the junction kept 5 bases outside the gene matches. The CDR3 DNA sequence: TGTGCCAGCAGCGGATCCGGGACAGGGAATGAGCAGTTCTTC. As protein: CASSGSGTGNEQFF.

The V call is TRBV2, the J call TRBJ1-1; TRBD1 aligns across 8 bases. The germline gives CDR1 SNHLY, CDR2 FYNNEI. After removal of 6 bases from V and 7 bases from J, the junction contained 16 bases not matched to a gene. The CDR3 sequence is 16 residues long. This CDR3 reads CASSPTGEGQEDEAFF. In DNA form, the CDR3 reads TGTGCCAGCAGCCCCACCGGGGAGGGACAGGAGGATGAAGCTTTCTTT.

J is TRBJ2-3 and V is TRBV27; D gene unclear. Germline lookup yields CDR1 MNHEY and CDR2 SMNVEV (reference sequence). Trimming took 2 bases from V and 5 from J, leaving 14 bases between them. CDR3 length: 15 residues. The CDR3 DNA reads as TGTGCCAGCAGTTTAGTCCTGGGGAAAAGAGATACGCAGTATTTT. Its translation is CASSLVLGKRDTQYF.

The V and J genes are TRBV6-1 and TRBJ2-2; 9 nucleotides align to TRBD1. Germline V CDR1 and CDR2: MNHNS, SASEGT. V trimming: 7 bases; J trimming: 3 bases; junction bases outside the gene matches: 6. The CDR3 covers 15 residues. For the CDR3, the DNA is TGTGCCAGCAAGAGGGACAGGGACCACACCGGGGAGCTGTTTTTT. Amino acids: CASKRDRDHTGELFF.

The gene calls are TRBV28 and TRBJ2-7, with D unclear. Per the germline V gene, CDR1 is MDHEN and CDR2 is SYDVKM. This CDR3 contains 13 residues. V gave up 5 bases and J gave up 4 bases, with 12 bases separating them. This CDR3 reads CASSAEVGYEQYF. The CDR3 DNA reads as TGTGCCAGCAGTGCCGAGGTGGGGTACGAGCAGTACTTC.

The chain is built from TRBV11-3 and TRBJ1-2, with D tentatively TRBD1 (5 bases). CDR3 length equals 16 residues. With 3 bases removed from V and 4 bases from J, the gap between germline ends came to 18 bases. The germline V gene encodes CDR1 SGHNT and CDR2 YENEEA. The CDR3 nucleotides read TGTGCCAGCAGCTTGGGGCAGGGCGACACGGCCTATGGCTACACCTTC. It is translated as CASSLGQGDTAYGYTF. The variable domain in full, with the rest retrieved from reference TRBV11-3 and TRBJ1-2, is EAGVVQSPRYKIIEKKQPVAFWCNPISGHNTLYWYLQNLGQGPELLIRYENEEAVDDSQLPKDRFSAERLKGVDSTLKIQPAELGDSAVYLCASSLGQGDTAYGYTFGSGTRLTVV.

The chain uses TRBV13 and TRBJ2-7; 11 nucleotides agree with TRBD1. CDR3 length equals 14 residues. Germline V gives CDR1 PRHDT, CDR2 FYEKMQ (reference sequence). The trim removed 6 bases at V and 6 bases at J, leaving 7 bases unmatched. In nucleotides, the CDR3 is TGTGCCAGCAGTCCCAGGACAGGGGGCTTCGAGCAGTACTTC. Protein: CASSPRTGGFEQYF.

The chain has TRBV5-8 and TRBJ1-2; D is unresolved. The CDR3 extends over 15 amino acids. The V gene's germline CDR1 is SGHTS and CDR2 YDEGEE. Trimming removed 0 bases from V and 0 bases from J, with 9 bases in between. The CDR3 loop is CASSLVGGTNYGYTF. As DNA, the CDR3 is TGTGCCAGCAGCTTGGTGGGAGGAACTAACTATGGCTACACCTTC.

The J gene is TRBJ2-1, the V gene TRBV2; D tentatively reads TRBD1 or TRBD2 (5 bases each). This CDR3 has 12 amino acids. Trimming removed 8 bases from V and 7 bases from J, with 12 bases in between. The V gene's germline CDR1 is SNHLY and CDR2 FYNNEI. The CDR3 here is CASSSGGNEQFF. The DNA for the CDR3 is TGTGCCAGCTCCTCTGGGGGTAATGAGCAGTTCTTC.

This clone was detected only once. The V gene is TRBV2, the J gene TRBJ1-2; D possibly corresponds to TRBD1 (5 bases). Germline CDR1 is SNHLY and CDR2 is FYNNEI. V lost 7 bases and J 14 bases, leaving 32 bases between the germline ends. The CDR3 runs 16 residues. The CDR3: CASTPGLDLPAMGWTF. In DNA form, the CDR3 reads TGTGCCAGCACCCCAGGGCTCGATCTCCCAGCAATGGGATGGACCTTC.

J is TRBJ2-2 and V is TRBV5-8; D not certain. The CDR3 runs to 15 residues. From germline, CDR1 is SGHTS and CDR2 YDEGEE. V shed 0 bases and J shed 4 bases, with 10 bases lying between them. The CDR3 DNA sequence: TGTGCCAGCAGCTTGGTGGAGTTTGGCACCGGGGAGCTGTTTTTT. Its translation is CASSLVEFGTGELFF.

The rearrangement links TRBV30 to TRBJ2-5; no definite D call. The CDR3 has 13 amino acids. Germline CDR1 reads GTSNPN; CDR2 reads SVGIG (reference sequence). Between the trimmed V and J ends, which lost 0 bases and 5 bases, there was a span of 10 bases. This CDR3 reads CAWSVSFSETQYF. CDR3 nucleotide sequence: TGTGCCTGGAGTGTATCTTTCTCGGAGACCCAGTACTTC.

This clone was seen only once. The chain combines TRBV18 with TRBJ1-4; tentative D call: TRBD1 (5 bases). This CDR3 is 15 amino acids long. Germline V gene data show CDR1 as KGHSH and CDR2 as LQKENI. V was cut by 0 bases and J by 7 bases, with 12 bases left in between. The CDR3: CASSPPGGAAEKLFF. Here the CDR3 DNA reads TGTGCCAGCTCACCACCGGGCGGGGCGGCTGAAAAACTGTTTTTT.

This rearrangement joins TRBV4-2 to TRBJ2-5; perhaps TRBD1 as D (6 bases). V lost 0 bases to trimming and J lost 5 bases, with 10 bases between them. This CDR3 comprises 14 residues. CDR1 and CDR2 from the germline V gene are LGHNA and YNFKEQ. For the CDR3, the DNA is TGTGCCAGCAGCCAAGATCAGGGGTGGGAGACCCAGTACTTC. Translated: CASSQDQGWETQYF.

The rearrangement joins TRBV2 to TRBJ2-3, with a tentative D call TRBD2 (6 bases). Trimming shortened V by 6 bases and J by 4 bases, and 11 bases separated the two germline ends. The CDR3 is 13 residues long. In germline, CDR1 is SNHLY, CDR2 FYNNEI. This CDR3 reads CASSPERADTQYF. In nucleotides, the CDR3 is TGTGCCAGCAGCCCCGAGCGGGCAGATACGCAGTATTTT. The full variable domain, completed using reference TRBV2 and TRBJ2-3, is EPEVTQTPSHQVTQMGQEVILRCVPISNHLYFYWYRQILGQKVEFLVSFYNNEISEKSEIFDDQFSVERPDGSNFTLKIRSTKLEDSAMYFCASSPERADTQYFGPGTRLTVL.

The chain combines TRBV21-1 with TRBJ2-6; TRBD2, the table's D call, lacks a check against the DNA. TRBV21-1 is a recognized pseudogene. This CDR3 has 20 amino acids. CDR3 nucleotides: TGTGCCAGCAGCAAAAGCTCGGGGGGCGCACCTCCCTCTGGGGCCAACGTCCTGACTTTC. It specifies CASSKSSGGAPPSGANVLTF.